The 31 T cell receptor beta chains listed next were all sequenced from one sample in a study of blood T cell repertoires in COVID-19. Generated by immunoSEQ multiplex PCR, the TCRdb table keeps only in-frame clones and is missing some. The sample consists of a few hundred thousand clones, 82% of them appearing once. The sample was peripheral blood. The receptors here all came from a woman younger than 35 with acute or convalescent COVID-19.

The chain joins TRBV5-4 to TRBJ1-1; 9 bases are shared with TRBD1. J was trimmed by 12 bases and V by 4 bases; bases with no gene match: 22. Germline CDR1 reads SGHNT; CDR2 reads YYREEE (reference sequence). CDR3 length equals 17 residues. The CDR3 reads CASSQTGGGGTWVMTFF. Written as DNA, the CDR3 is TGTGCCAGCAGCCAAACAGGGGGCGGAGGAACTTGGGTTATGACTTTCTTT. The complete variable domain, with remaining parts taken from reference TRBV5-4 and TRBJ1-1, reads ETGVTQSPTHLIKTRGQQVTLRCSSQSGHNTVSWYQQALGQGPQFIFQYYREEENGRGNFPPRFSGLQFPNYSSELNVNALELDDSALYLCASSQTGGGGTWVMTFFGQGTRLTVV.

The rearrangement joins TRBV3-1 (or the pseudogene TRBV3-2) to TRBJ2-3; 12 nucleotides align to TRBD2. The CDR3 is 18 amino acids. V lost 0 bases to trimming and J lost 3 bases; unmatched junction nucleotides: 7. Germline V gives CDR1 LGHDT, CDR2 YNNKEL (reference sequence). This chain's CDR3 is CASSQERGLAGQTDTQYF. For the CDR3, the DNA is TGTGCCAGCAGCCAAGAGCGAGGACTAGCGGGACAGACAGATACGCAGTATTTT.

This clone was counted a few times. V gene TRBV15 combines with J gene TRBJ2-1; the match to TRBD2 covers 9 bases. Germline V lookup: CDR1 LNHNV, CDR2 YYDKDF (reference sequence). The V gene end was trimmed by 8 bases and the J gene end by 7 bases; junction bases not matched to a gene: 15. This CDR3 has 16 amino acids. CDR3 coding DNA: TGTGCCACCGGAGATAGTAAGGCGGGAGGGGGGAATGAGCAGTTCTTC. It is translated as CATGDSKAGGGNEQFF. Full variable domain (rest looked up from reference TRBV15 and TRBJ2-1): DAMVIQNPRYQVTQFGKPVTLSCSQTLNHNVMYWYQQKSSQAPKLLFHYYDKDFNNEADTPDNFQSRRPNTSFCFLDIRSPGLGDTAMYLCATGDSKAGGGNEQFFGPGTRLTVL.

V usage is TRBV15 and J usage is TRBJ1-4; 7 nucleotides line up with TRBD1. The germline CDR1 and CDR2 sequences are LNHNV and YYDKDF (reference sequence). V lost 0 bases, J lost 5 bases, and 3 bases stayed unmatched. This CDR3 region has 15 residues. The CDR3 here is CATSRDGTENEKLFF. For the CDR3, the DNA is TGTGCCACCAGCAGAGATGGGACAGAGAATGAAAAACTGTTTTTT.

This rearrangement joins TRBV5-6 to TRBJ2-3; 15 bases are shared with TRBD2. The CDR3 loop spans 18 amino acids. V was pared by 1 base and J by 4 bases, with 7 bases of the junction left unmatched. Germline values: CDR1 SGHDT, CDR2 YYEEEE. For the CDR3, the DNA is TGTGCCAGCAGCTTGTTTGGGACTAGCGGGAGGCGACCAGATACGCAGTATTTT. Translating gives CASSLFGTSGRRPDTQYF.

The chain recombines TRBV28 with TRBJ2-1; 7 bases line up with TRBD1. The germline CDR1 and CDR2 sequences are MDHEN and SYDVKM. CDR3 length: 15 amino acids. The V gene end was trimmed by 5 bases and the J gene end by 2 bases; junction bases not matched to a gene: 6. CDR3 in amino acids: CASSKTGMAYNEQFF. The CDR3 DNA sequence: TGTGCCAGCAGTAAGACAGGGATGGCCTACAATGAGCAGTTCTTC.

The genes are TRBV12-3 or TRBV12-4 and TRBJ1-1; TRBD1 matches 9 bases. The CDR3 is 12 amino acids. The V gene end was trimmed by 11 bases and the J gene end by 4 bases; junction bases not matched to a gene: 5. The CDR3 nucleotides are TGTGCCGTCCGGGACAGGGTCACTGAAGCTTTCTTT. Translation gives CAVRDRVTEAFF.

This chain links TRBV29-1 with TRBJ2-2, with TRBD1 as a possible D gene (6 bases). This CDR3 spans 15 amino acids. From germline, CDR1 is SQVTM and CDR2 ANQGSEA. Between the trimmed V and J ends, which lost 4 bases and 4 bases, there was a span of 16 bases. CDR3 nucleotide sequence: TGCAGCGTTGGTCCAGGGGTGTATGGCACCGGGGAGCTGTTTTTT. Residues: CSVGPGVYGTGELFF.

The J gene is TRBJ2-3, the V gene TRBV5-1; perhaps TRBD2 as D (5 bases). The V and J ends lost 0 bases and 2 bases respectively, with 10 bases between them. The CDR3 is 15 residues long. Germline assignment: CDR1 SGHRS and CDR2 YFSETQ. The CDR3 protein is CASSLGGSVTDTQYF. The CDR3 DNA reads TGCGCCAGCAGCTTGGGTGGGAGCGTCACAGATACGCAGTATTTT.

This clone was found a few times. The rearrangement uses TRBV2 and TRBJ1-6; weak D call: TRBD1 (5 bases). V lost 4 bases and J 9 bases, leaving 13 bases between the germline ends. The CDR3 runs to 14 residues. Germline CDR1 is SNHLY and CDR2 is FYNNEI. CDR3 amino acids: CASSATGRVSPLHF. CDR3 coding DNA: TGTGCCAGCAGTGCTACAGGACGGGTTTCACCCCTCCACTTT.

This clone was seen only a few times. This sequence joins TRBV4-1 and TRBJ1-6, with TRBD1 as a possible D gene (6 bases). Germline V gene data show CDR1 as MGHRA and CDR2 as YSYEKL. The CDR3 contains 16 residues. Trimming stripped 3 bases from V and 6 bases from J, with 15 bases between. The DNA for the CDR3 is TGCGCCAGCAGCCATGAGCTCAGGGGTTTTAATTCACCCCTCCACTTT. Encoded protein: CASSHELRGFNSPLHF.

The chain has TRBV28 and TRBJ2-7, with TRBD2 identical over 7 bases. The CDR3 sequence is 17 residues long. CDR1 is MDHEN, CDR2 SYDVKM, per germline. Unmatched junction bases numbered 14, after V lost 4 bases and J lost 2 bases. CDR3 loop: CASSSPWGRGAPYEQYF. The CDR3 region has the DNA TGTGCCAGCAGTTCTCCCTGGGGGAGGGGTGCACCCTACGAGCAGTACTTC.

In its sample, this clone was seen once. This rearrangement joins TRBV27 to TRBJ2-1, with 12 bases aligning to TRBD1. V shed 7 bases and J 7 bases; nucleotides not matched to a gene: 8. This CDR3 contains 15 residues. Germline CDR1 reads MNHEY; CDR2 reads SMNVEV (reference sequence). Here the CDR3 reads CASNSGQGAWNEQFF. The CDR3 nucleotides are TGTGCCAGCAATTCGGGACAGGGGGCATGGAATGAGCAGTTCTTC.

This clone was detected only once. V and J are TRBV19 and TRBJ2-3; 7 bases line up with TRBD2. V trimming: 7 bases; J trimming: 1 base; junction bases outside the gene matches: 8. CDR3 size: 15 residues. Looked up from germline, CDR1 is LNHDA and CDR2 is SQIVND (reference sequence). CDR3: CASTPDGLGTDTQYF. DNA of the CDR3: TGTGCCAGTACCCCAGACGGACTAGGCACAGATACGCAGTATTTT.

The rearrangement links TRBV11-3 to TRBJ2-7; 7 bases are shared with TRBD2. The CDR3 sequence is 16 residues long. J gave up 5 bases and V 5 bases, and 15 bases lay outside the gene matches. Germline V gene lookup returns CDR1 SGHNT and CDR2 YENEEA. The CDR3, as DNA: TGTGCCAGCAGCCGGGGACTATCCCCCGGGGCGGACGAGCAGTACTTC. As protein: CASSRGLSPGADEQYF.

V and J are TRBV6-2 or TRBV6-3 and TRBJ2-7; D call uncertain. Trimming shortened V by 5 bases and J by 9 bases, and 17 bases separated the two germline ends. CDR1 is MNHEY and CDR2 is SVGEGT in the germline V gene. This CDR3 spans 13 amino acids. CDR3: CASSASVLTGQYF. The CDR3 DNA sequence: TGTGCCAGCAGTGCCAGCGTCCTAACCGGGCAGTACTTC.

The chain combines TRBV4-3 with TRBJ2-1; TRBD2 matches 7 bases. V was clipped by 5 bases and J by 4 bases; unmatched bases: 8. Looked up from germline, CDR1 is LGHNA and CDR2 is YSLEER. The CDR3 contains 15 residues. This CDR3 reads CASSSRDYSYNEQFF. In nucleotides, the CDR3 is TGCGCCAGCAGCTCCCGGGACTACTCTTACAATGAGCAGTTCTTC.

The chain links TRBV27 to TRBJ2-3, with 9 bases matching TRBD2. The germline V gene has CDR1 MNHEY and CDR2 SMNVEV (reference sequence). The CDR3 covers 15 residues. Trimming cost V 3 bases and J 5 bases; bases outside gene matches: 6. The CDR3 is CASSLSSGNVDTQYF. The CDR3 DNA reads as TGTGCCAGCAGTTTGTCTAGCGGGAACGTAGATACGCAGTATTTT.

The CDR3 protein is CASSLTSGRTYNEQFF. The CDR3 bases are TGCGCCAGCAGCTTAACTAGCGGGAGGACCTACAATGAGCAGTTCTTC. This rearrangement joins TRBV5-1 to TRBJ2-1, with 12 nucleotides matching TRBD2. V shed 2 bases and J 2 bases; nucleotides not matched to a gene: 2. Looked up from germline, CDR1 is SGHRS and CDR2 is YFSETQ. CDR3 size: 16 residues.

The table lists this clone with a few counts. The CDR3 sequence is CASSGDRGAGTEAFF. The CDR3, as DNA: TGTGCCAGCAGTGGTGACAGGGGCGCTGGCACTGAAGCTTTCTTT. The chain links TRBV2 to TRBJ1-1; TRBD1 agrees at 8 bases. In germline, CDR1 is SNHLY, CDR2 FYNNEI. The CDR3 is 15 residues long. V shed 4 bases, J shed 4 bases, and the junction held 8 bases outside the gene matches. Based on the CDR3 plus reference TRBV2 and TRBJ1-1, the full variable domain is EPEVTQTPSHQVTQMGQEVILRCVPISNHLYFYWYRQILGQKVEFLVSFYNNEISEKSEIFDDQFSVERPDGSNFTLKIRSTKLEDSAMYFCASSGDRGAGTEAFFGQGTRLTVV.

V and J are TRBV3-1 (or the pseudogene TRBV3-2) and TRBJ1-4, with 9 bases lining up with TRBD1. The germline gives CDR1 LGHDT, CDR2 YNNKEL (reference sequence). V was pared by 1 base and J by 10 bases, with 1 base of the junction left unmatched. The CDR3 contains 13 residues. The CDR3 loop is CASSQGQGGKLFF. CDR3 DNA: TGTGCCAGCAGCCAAGGACAGGGGGGAAAACTGTTTTTT.

This rearrangement joins TRBV19 to TRBJ2-1; 7 bases are a match to TRBD2. From germline, CDR1 is LNHDA and CDR2 SQIVND (reference sequence). The J segment lost 5 bases and the V segment lost 5 bases, leaving 9 bases of the junction unmatched. This CDR3 has 15 residues. The CDR3 coding sequence is TGTGCCAGTAGTTCTACGCGGGAGTTAAACAATGAGCAGTTCTTC. Encoded protein: CASSSTRELNNEQFF.

The gene calls are TRBV6-2 or TRBV6-3 and TRBJ1-2, with D unclear. V lost 2 bases and J 6 bases, leaving 4 bases between the germline ends. The V gene's germline CDR1 is MNHEY and CDR2 SVGEGT. The CDR3 loop spans 11 amino acids. The CDR3: CASSYEDGYTF. The CDR3 DNA reads TGTGCCAGCAGTTACGAGGATGGCTACACCTTC.

This clone was counted a few times. The chain recombines TRBV11-2 with TRBJ2-1; 7 bases agree with TRBD2. The CDR3 length is 14 residues. Germline CDR1 and CDR2: SGHAT and FQNNGV. V shed 1 base, J shed 4 bases, and the junction held 1 base outside the gene matches. The CDR3 DNA is TGTGCCAGCAGCTTAGGGCGGGAGTACAATGAGCAGTTCTTC. Protein sequence: CASSLGREYNEQFF.

This clone showed up just a few times. The V and J genes are TRBV9 and TRBJ2-1, with 9 bases lining up with TRBD2. This CDR3 is 17 amino acids long. Germline V gene lookup returns CDR1 SGDLS and CDR2 YYNGEE. V lost 0 bases, J lost 6 bases, and 10 bases stayed unmatched. The chain's CDR3 is CASSVVGSTSGVNEQFF. CDR3 coding DNA: TGTGCCAGCAGCGTAGTCGGGTCGACTAGCGGAGTCAATGAGCAGTTCTTC.

This rearrangement joins TRBV5-6 to TRBJ2-2; 10 bases match TRBD2. From germline, CDR1 is SGHDT and CDR2 YYEEEE. This CDR3 is 18 amino acids long. The V segment lost 3 bases and the J segment 6 bases; nucleotides outside the gene matches: 14. CDR3 loop: CASSYSIGASGSSGELFF. The CDR3 region has the DNA TGTGCCAGCAGCTACTCTATTGGGGCTAGCGGGAGTTCCGGGGAGCTGTTTTTT.

This chain connects TRBV4-3 to TRBJ2-1; 10 bases fit TRBD2. Germline CDR1 LGHNA, CDR2 YSLEER. This CDR3 has 16 residues. J gave up 9 bases and V 1 base, and 9 bases lay outside the gene matches. The CDR3 DNA follows: TGCGCCAGCAGCCAAGCGGGCAGCGGGAGGGGCGGTGAGCAGTTCTTC. This gives the protein CASSQAGSGRGGEQFF.

A single count supports this clone. The rearrangement links TRBV18 to TRBJ2-7, with D uncertain. Between the trimmed V and J ends, which lost 3 bases and 2 bases, there was a span of 11 bases. CDR1 is KGHSH and CDR2 is LQKENI in the germline V gene. The CDR3 extends over 14 amino acids. In nucleotides, the CDR3 is TGTGCCAGCTCACCTGCAGGCAGCCCCTACGAGCAGTACTTC. Protein: CASSPAGSPYEQYF.

The chain employs TRBV12-3 or TRBV12-4 and TRBJ2-5; D remains ambiguous. Between the trimmed V and J ends, which lost 6 bases and 5 bases, there was a span of 10 bases. CDR3 size: 12 residues. CDR3 residues: CASSRVYETQYF. The CDR3 region has the DNA TGTGCCAGCAGCCGGGTTTACGAGACCCAGTACTTC.

This clone was recorded many times. The chain combines TRBV9 with TRBJ2-2, with D maybe TRBD1 (6 bases). The CDR3 spans 14 residues. CDR1 and CDR2 (germline): SGDLS, YYNGEE. V lost 3 bases, J lost 7 bases, and 13 bases lay in between. This CDR3 reads CASSARTDLGELFF. The CDR3 region has the DNA TGTGCCAGCAGCGCCCGGACAGATCTCGGGGAGCTGTTTTTT.

The rearrangement links TRBV6-5 to TRBJ1-5; 7 nucleotides match TRBD1. The CDR3 covers 15 residues. Germline assignment: CDR1 MNHEY and CDR2 SVGAGI. The V segment lost 3 bases and the J segment 3 bases; nucleotides outside the gene matches: 5. In nucleotides, the CDR3 is TGTGCCAGCAGTTATAGTCAGGGGGTCAATCAGCCCCAGCATTTT. Its protein is CASSYSQGVNQPQHF.